This TCR beta chain originates from a study of CD8+CD57+ T cells in acquired aplastic anemia. The study, taken as a whole, reports: About 27 CD8+ CDR3 sequences were shared between patients and controls.

The template used for profiling TCR beta VDJ and CDR3 was genomic DNA. TCRdb analysed the reads with MiXCR anew, one entry per CDR3 protein. The sample has about 180,000 distinct CDR3 sequences, around 50% seen once. About this clonotype itself: The antigen is not known.

It was patients with CD8+CD57+ cell expansion by flow cytometry who were chosen for sequencing. A severe acquired aplastic anemia diagnosis applied to all patients. None of the patients had been given any therapy when their blood was sampled. V lost 3 bases to trimming and J lost 4 bases; unmatched junction nucleotides: 10. In germline, CDR1 is SGHRS, CDR2 YFSETQ. The CDR3 loop spans 17 amino acids. What was sequenced was sorted CD4+, CD8+, or CD8+CD57+ T cells (not recorded which) from PBMCs. This chain links TRBV5-1 with TRBJ2-5; 12 nucleotides match TRBD1. The origin of this receptor is a human donor with aplastic anemia. CDR3 region: CASSSGTGGASGETQYF. In DNA, the CDR3 is TGCGCCAGCAGCTCCGGGACAGGGGGCGCATCGGGAGAGACCCAGTACTTC.